This T cell receptor beta chain was identified during a study of cytomegalovirus exposure and HLA in healthy donors. Across the study: Across around 400 genotyped donors, 81% landed in the Caucasian-associated ancestry cluster.

Those who donated were healthy bone marrow donors. V was cut by 2 bases and J by 3 bases, with 17 bases left in between. The CDR3 loop spans 17 amino acids. The germline V gene encodes CDR1 SGHAT and CDR2 FQNNGV. PCR used 60 Vbeta primers and 13 Jbeta primers. Measured with immunoSEQ multiplex PCR; TCRdb has only the in-frame clones, and not every one. The sample has fewer than 200,000 clones; around 78% are singletons. Sample: PBMCs. The TCR sequence derives from a woman under 40 in good health and CMV-seropositive. This rearrangement joins TRBV11-2 to TRBJ2-1, with TRBD1 as a possible D gene (7 bases). CDR3 in amino acids: CASSLRAGGGYYNEQFF. The CDR3 region has the DNA TGTGCCAGCAGCTTAAGGGCCGGAGGGGGCTACTACAATGAGCAGTTCTTC.